The source of this TCR beta chain is a study of blood T cell repertoires in COVID-19 (dated by TCRdb to about 2020). A note on the overall study: Samples covering the acute and convalescent phases of COVID-19 were provided by collaborators in the United States, Italy and Spain. The dataset comprised deeply sampled blood TCRbeta repertoires from subjects exposed to, actively infected with, or recovered from COVID-19. The sample metadata nearly always contained a de-identified subject ID, COVID-19 status, age in years and sex. A freely available public database, intended as a resource for researchers studying the immune response to SARS-CoV-2, is where the repertoires were released. Where HLA class I and class II types were available, the types were taken from metadata supplied by the sample provider, not from assay-based typing. The samples were drawn from the first 160 participants of the ongoing ImmuneRACE study and from 1,254 subjects provided by 6 global collaborators. The material from the prospective study consisted of cDNA or gDNA derived from T cells, B-cell-depleted T cells, or PBMCs.

Regarding this clone: Its antigen has not been determined. It has no much larger one-base neighbor in the sample; base qualities were not kept.

Findings and caveats that apply to the study as a whole: The amount of clinical and demographic metadata varied by source and participant and was provided uncurated.

TCRbeta CDR3 regions were amplified from genomic DNA using the immunoSEQ Assay, a bias-controlled multiplex PCR. Under the source paper's analysis protocol: Nucleated cell counts per sample were estimated from amplification of reference gene primers within the assay. To quantify the absolute abundance of each unique TCRbeta CDR3 rearrangement, sequence reads were collapsed and filtered. For each sample, productive Simpson clonality was calculated as the square root of Simpson's diversity index across productive rearrangements. This immuneACCESS table, as held by TCRdb, lists in-frame sequences with V and J called but not all clones. Of the missing ones, under half trace to an unresolved V gene in checked studies; the others have no known cause. V and J calls and clone size follow that table, whereas D and trimming were derived from the DNA. Present in this sample are more than 400,000 clones, 70% to 90% of which were seen just once. Approximately 3.2% of the sample is held by the ten biggest clonotypes.

Collaborating institutions collected whole blood in K2EDTA tubes following their own protocols. Collaborator samples were shipped for TCRbeta analysis as frozen whole blood, isolated PBMCs, or DNA extracted from either sample type. The junction shows trimming of 1 base on V and 2 bases on J, and the gene matches do not reach 10 bases of it. The cysteine opens and the phenylalanine closes a CDR3 of 18 amino acids. Only the CDR3 DNA stays, 54 bases, in frame from base 1. According to the germline V gene (reference sequence), CDR1 reads LNHDA and CDR2 reads SQIVND. The receptor's source is a human donor in a cohort sampled during active COVID-19. Recombination linked TRBV19 to TRBJ1-1, with 10 bases in between that match TRBD1. The sequencing sample was made of peripheral blood. The DNA sequence is TGTGCCAGTAGTATAGGGCGGACAGGGGGTATCCCTAACACTGAAGCTTTCTTT. Translated, it reads CASSIGRTGGIPNTEAFF.